This TCR beta chain comes out of a study of cytomegalovirus exposure and HLA in healthy donors. Study context: Among 150 million to 200 million T cells, an earlier analysis found 90 million to 130 million unique TCR beta sequences.

The PCR used 60 Vbeta and 13 Jbeta primers. Libraries were prepared by immunoSEQ multiplex PCR; TCRdb keeps only in-frame clonotypes and omits some of them. The sample records under 130,000 clones, more than 60% being singletons. Study outcomes and limitations: Later findings reportedly placed an Asian-associated ancestry cluster below the approximately 700-donor mean for N-insertions. Earlier analysis found most TCR beta V segments productive about 87% or about 30% of the time. Within the data, a cluster of highly shared sequence variants was likely a sequencing artifact.

This clone was counted at least ten times. No antigen is known for it. Germline CDR1 reads SEHNR; CDR2 reads FQNEAQ (reference sequence). After removal of 4 bases from V and 0 bases from J, the junction contained 8 bases not matched to a gene. The CDR3 has 17 amino acids. Sequenced material: PBMCs. This chain connects TRBV7-9 to TRBJ1-3, with 8 nucleotides matching TRBD1. The origin of this receptor is a male donor in good health and CMV-seronegative. CDR3 sequence (DNA): TGTGCCAGCAGCTGGTCGGGACAGGCTTCCTCTGGAAACACCATATATTTT. Its protein is CASSWSGQASSGNTIYF.